The rows below give T cell receptor beta chains drawn from one sample of a study of lymphopenia after photon versus proton radiotherapy. Here immunoSEQ multiplex PCR was the method, and the copy in TCRdb shows in-frame clones only, minus some. Here the sample spans tens of thousands of clones, about 86% being singletons. The sample was peripheral blood, taken from a patient treated with proton-based radiotherapy. These receptors all come from a man aged 55 to 70 with pancreatic cancer. CDR3s include the opening cysteine and the closing phenylalanine or tryptophan. D genes are given only for firm matches. Not all rows give a size; the values are once, few, many and, for expanded clones, a class.

clone size: once
J gene: TRBJ2-7
V gene: TRBV18
D gene: -
CDR3 DNA: TGTGCCAGCTCACCAATCCACGAGCAGTACTTC
CDR3 protein: CASSPIHEQYF

clone size: -
J gene: TRBJ2-1
V gene: TRBV4-2
D gene: TRBD2
CDR3 DNA: TGTGCCAGCAGCCAAGATCGACTAGCGGGGAATGAGCAGTTCTTC
CDR3 protein: CASSQDRLAGNEQFF

clone size: few
J gene: TRBJ2-5
V gene: TRBV7-3
D gene: TRBD1
CDR3 DNA: TGTGCCAGCAGCGTAGACAGGGGGGAGACCCAGTACTTC
CDR3 protein: CASSVDRGETQYF

clone size: -
J gene: TRBJ1-5
V gene: TRBV6-5
D gene: TRBD1
CDR3 DNA: TGTGCCATCAGGGGGGACAGTGCTAGCAATCAGCCCCAGCATTTT
CDR3 protein: CAIRGDSASNQPQHF

clone size: -
J gene: TRBJ2-5
V gene: TRBV27
D gene: -
CDR3 DNA: TGTGCCAGCAGTTTGGGGTCCTTGGTCGGGACCCAGTACTTC
CDR3 protein: CASSLGSLVGTQYF

clone size: -
J gene: TRBJ2-3
V gene: TRBV27
D gene: -
CDR3 DNA: TGTGCCAGCGCGGTAGGGGACAAACCCACAGATACGCAGTATTTT
CDR3 protein: CASAVGDKPTDTQYF

clone size: -
J gene: TRBJ2-1
V gene: TRBV7-3
D gene: -
CDR3 DNA: TGTGCCAGCAGCCCGGGGGAGCTGGGCAATGAGCAGTTCTTC
CDR3 protein: CASSPGELGNEQFF

clone size: -
J gene: TRBJ2-1
V gene: TRBV30
D gene: TRBD1
CDR3 DNA: TGTGCCTGGAGTGATCGGGACAGGGAGCAGTTCTTC
CDR3 protein: CAWSDRDREQFF

clone size: -
J gene: TRBJ1-2
V gene: TRBV6-1
D gene: -
CDR3 DNA: TGTGCCAGCACTCCGATCGACTATGGCTACACCTTC
CDR3 protein: CASTPIDYGYTF

clone size: -
J gene: TRBJ2-3
V gene: TRBV11-1
D gene: -
CDR3 DNA: TGTGCCAGCAGCTCTAGGTTCGATACGCAGTATTTT
CDR3 protein: CASSSRFDTQYF

clone size: -
J gene: TRBJ2-2
V gene: TRBV9
D gene: -
CDR3 DNA: TGTGCCAGCACCCCGTTCGTCGCTAGGGACACCGGGGAGCTGTTTTTT
CDR3 protein: CASTPFVARDTGELFF

clone size: -
J gene: TRBJ2-7
V gene: TRBV18
D gene: TRBD2
CDR3 DNA: TGTGCCAGCTCACCATCACTAGCGGGATCCTACGAGCAGTACTTC
CDR3 protein: CASSPSLAGSYEQYF

clone size: once
J gene: TRBJ2-7
V gene: TRBV6-5
D gene: -
CDR3 DNA: TGTGCCAGCAGTTACGACAGGCGATCCTACGAGCAGTACTTC
CDR3 protein: CASSYDRRSYEQYF

clone size: -
J gene: TRBJ2-1
V gene: TRBV4-3
D gene: TRBD2
CDR3 DNA: TGCGCCAGCAGCCAAGAAGGGACTACCGAGCAGTTCTTC
CDR3 protein: CASSQEGTTEQFF

clone size: -
J gene: TRBJ1-5
V gene: TRBV10-2
D gene: -
CDR3 DNA: TGCGCCAGCAAAGGTGATGGCAATCAGCCCCAGCATTTT
CDR3 protein: CASKGDGNQPQHF

clone size: -
J gene: TRBJ2-7
V gene: TRBV7-8
D gene: -
CDR3 DNA: TGTGCCAGCAGCCTACACTACGAGCAGTACTTC
CDR3 protein: CASSLHYEQYF

clone size: many
J gene: TRBJ1-5
V gene: TRBV28
D gene: -
CDR3 DNA: TGTGCCAGCAGTTTTGTGGGGCCCAATCAGCCCCAGCATTTT
CDR3 protein: CASSFVGPNQPQHF

clone size: -
J gene: TRBJ1-1
V gene: TRBV5-1
D gene: TRBD1
CDR3 DNA: TGCGCCAGCAGCGGGACAGCATCGGGGACTGAAGCTTTCTTT
CDR3 protein: CASSGTASGTEAFF

clone size: -
J gene: TRBJ1-2
V gene: TRBV30
D gene: -
CDR3 DNA: TGTGCCGCAAGACAGACTAACTATGGCTACACCTTC
CDR3 protein: CAARQTNYGYTF

clone size: few
J gene: TRBJ1-1
V gene: TRBV30
D gene: -
CDR3 DNA: TGTGCCTGGAGTAGAATAGGGTCCGTCAGTGAAGCTTTCTTT
CDR3 protein: CAWSRIGSVSEAFF

clone size: -
J gene: TRBJ2-3
V gene: TRBV6-7
D gene: -
CDR3 DNA: TGTGCCGGAACTGCGGCTAGCGGCACAGATACGCAGTATTTT
CDR3 protein: CAGTAASGTDTQYF

clone size: -
J gene: TRBJ1-5
V gene: TRBV6-5
D gene: TRBD1
CDR3 DNA: TGTGCCAGCAGGCGGGGACAGGGTGGGGGCGCCCAGCATTTT
CDR3 protein: CASRRGQGGGAQHF

clone size: few
J gene: TRBJ1-1
V gene: TRBV9
D gene: -
CDR3 DNA: TGTGCCAGCAGCGTAACCGGACAGAAACAGAACACTGAAGCTTTCTTT
CDR3 protein: CASSVTGQKQNTEAFF

clone size: -
J gene: TRBJ2-5
V gene: TRBV11-2
D gene: -
CDR3 DNA: TGTGCCAGCAGCCCCCGGAGGAGCGGGCTGCAAGAGACCCAGTACTTC
CDR3 protein: CASSPRRSGLQETQYF

clone size: once
J gene: TRBJ1-3
V gene: TRBV7-9
D gene: TRBD1
CDR3 DNA: TGTGCCAGCGGCACGCGGGACAGGGGAGGAAACACCATATATTTT
CDR3 protein: CASGTRDRGGNTIYF

clone size: once
J gene: TRBJ2-5
V gene: TRBV7-2
D gene: -
CDR3 DNA: TGTGCCAGCAGCTTAGCTTTCGCGGGTGGGGGGGAGACCCAGTACTTC
CDR3 protein: CASSLAFAGGGETQYF

clone size: -
J gene: TRBJ2-3
V gene: TRBV15
D gene: TRBD2
CDR3 DNA: TGTGCCACCAGCAGAGAGGGCGGGAGGACAGATACGCAGTATTTT
CDR3 protein: CATSREGGRTDTQYF

clone size: -
J gene: TRBJ2-1
V gene: TRBV7-8
D gene: TRBD2
CDR3 DNA: TGTGCCAGCAGCTTAGGGGCAGGAGGGACTAGCGGGAGAAATGAGCAGTTCTTC
CDR3 protein: CASSLGAGGTSGRNEQFF

clone size: -
J gene: TRBJ1-1
V gene: TRBV9
D gene: TRBD1
CDR3 DNA: TGTGCCAGCAGCCTGGGGGACACAGGGGTAGACACTGAAGCTTTCTTT
CDR3 protein: CASSLGDTGVDTEAFF

clone size: -
J gene: TRBJ1-6
V gene: TRBV27
D gene: -
CDR3 DNA: TGTGCCAGCAGTCCTAATGGGGGGGCCAATTCACCCCTCCACTTT
CDR3 protein: CASSPNGGANSPLHF

clone size: -
J gene: TRBJ2-7
V gene: TRBV14
D gene: TRBD2
CDR3 DNA: TGTGCCAGCAGCCTACTAGCGGGGTACGAGCAGTACTTC
CDR3 protein: CASSLLAGYEQYF

clone size: once
J gene: TRBJ2-1
V gene: TRBV19
D gene: TRBD2
CDR3 DNA: TGTGCCAGTAGTGTAACTAGCGGGGGCAGGGGTGAGCAGTTCTTC
CDR3 protein: CASSVTSGGRGEQFF

clone size: -
J gene: TRBJ2-3
V gene: TRBV1
D gene: -
CDR3 DNA: TGCACCAGCAGCCAAGATCGGTCGGGAGGCACAGATACGCAGTATTTT
CDR3 protein: CTSSQDRSGGTDTQYF

clone size: few
J gene: TRBJ1-4
V gene: TRBV28
D gene: -
CDR3 DNA: TGTGCCAGCGGGCCTAATGAAAAACTGTTTTTT
CDR3 protein: CASGPNEKLFF

clone size: -
J gene: TRBJ2-7
V gene: TRBV6-5
D gene: -
CDR3 DNA: TGTGCCAGCAGAATGGCGTTAGCGGTGTACGAGCAGTACTTC
CDR3 protein: CASRMALAVYEQYF

clone size: -
J gene: TRBJ2-7
V gene: TRBV7-9
D gene: -
CDR3 DNA: TGTGCCAGCAGCCAAGGGACGTTCGAGCAGTACTTC
CDR3 protein: CASSQGTFEQYF

clone size: few
J gene: TRBJ2-2
V gene: TRBV9
D gene: TRBD2
CDR3 DNA: TGTGCCAGCAGTAATAGCGGGAGGGCTGGGACCGGGGAGCTGTTTTTT
CDR3 protein: CASSNSGRAGTGELFF

clone size: -
J gene: TRBJ1-1
V gene: TRBV5-1
D gene: -
CDR3 DNA: TGCGCCAGCATGAACAGAGTGAACACTGAAGCTTTCTTT
CDR3 protein: CASMNRVNTEAFF

clone size: -
J gene: TRBJ2-5
V gene: TRBV27
D gene: -
CDR3 DNA: TGTGCCAGCAGTGCCCCTGGCGGAGGAGAGACCCAGTACTTC
CDR3 protein: CASSAPGGGETQYF

clone size: few
J gene: TRBJ1-5
V gene: TRBV4-1
D gene: -
CDR3 DNA: TGCGCCAGCAGCCAAGATTCGACAGGAAGCAATCAGCCCCAGCATTTT
CDR3 protein: CASSQDSTGSNQPQHF

clone size: -
J gene: TRBJ2-1
V gene: TRBV7-2
D gene: -
CDR3 DNA: TGTGCCAGCAGCTACCAAAACCTGAATGAGCAGTTCTTC
CDR3 protein: CASSYQNLNEQFF

clone size: -
J gene: TRBJ2-3
V gene: TRBV2
D gene: -
CDR3 DNA: TGTGCCAGCAGTGATCTCTCGCCCAGCACAGATACGCAGTATTTT
CDR3 protein: CASSDLSPSTDTQYF

clone size: -
J gene: TRBJ2-7
V gene: TRBV28
D gene: TRBD1
CDR3 DNA: TGTGCCAGCACCGCCCCGGGGACAGGGAGTTACGAGCAGTACTTC
CDR3 protein: CASTAPGTGSYEQYF

clone size: few
J gene: TRBJ2-3
V gene: TRBV5-4
D gene: -
CDR3 DNA: TGTGCCAGCAGCTTGCCTCTCGGGAGCACAGATACGCAGTATTTT
CDR3 protein: CASSLPLGSTDTQYF

clone size: -
J gene: TRBJ2-7
V gene: TRBV19
D gene: -
CDR3 DNA: TGTGCCAGTAGTATGTCGGGGGGCCCTGGGGAGCAGTACTTC
CDR3 protein: CASSMSGGPGEQYF

clone size: once
J gene: TRBJ2-5
V gene: TRBV10-3
D gene: TRBD2
CDR3 DNA: TGTGCCATCAGTGAGTCCCTAGCGGGCCAAGAGACCCAGTACTTC
CDR3 protein: CAISESLAGQETQYF